Below, 2 T cell receptor beta chains from the same sample are listed, as sequenced in a study of T-cell reconstitution after alpha-beta-depleted transplantation in children. Unique molecular identifiers were incorporated when the TCRbeta library was constructed. From the PCR reads, TCRdb called clonotypes with MiXCR, one entry per CDR3 protein. The sample lists fewer than 700,000 distinct CDR3 sequences; roughly 13% were seen once. The sequencing here drew on PBMCs, mostly from graft donor cells, taken 360 days after TCRalphabeta/CD19-depleted stem cell transplant. The receptors were gathered from a male patient younger than 18 who had a stem cell transplant for acute myeloid leukemia, so the T cells may come from the graft donor.

The chain has TRBV5-6 and TRBJ2-1; 7 bases map to TRBD1. The germline V gene encodes CDR1 SGHDT and CDR2 YYEEEE. Trimming at V came to 4 bases and at J to 0 bases, leaving 4 bases not matched to a gene. CDR3 length: 15 residues. CDR3 amino acids: CASSLQGNSYNEQFF. CDR3 DNA: TGTGCCAGCAGCCTACAGGGGAACTCCTACAATGAGCAGTTCTTC. Complete variable domain (other parts from reference TRBV5-6 and TRBJ2-1): DAGVTQSPTHLIKTRGQQVTLRCSPKSGHDTVSWYQQALGQGPQFIFQYYEEEERQRGNFPDRFSGHQFPNYSSELNVNALLLGDSALYLCASSLQGNSYNEQFFGPGTRLTVL.

This clonotype was counted ten times or more. The chain employs TRBV27 and TRBJ2-7, with D uncertain. CDR3 length equals 15 residues. The ends were cut back, 5 bases at V and 2 bases at J, with 16 bases in the middle. The germline gives CDR1 MNHEY, CDR2 SMNVEV (reference sequence). The CDR3 spells CASSLRPGPTYEQYF. DNA of the CDR3: TGTGCCAGCAGTCTACGGCCGGGCCCTACCTACGAGCAGTACTTC.